This T cell receptor beta chain was profiled in a study of T cells in Graves' hyperthyroidism and ophthalmopathy (dated by TCRdb to 2018 to 2020). Looking at the study overall: Peripheral blood samples were taken at initial diagnosis, before any treatment was given. Prospective prediction of ophthalmopathy was tested in an independent validation cohort consisting of under 20 hyperthyroidism patients and some 16 patients who later progressed to ophthalmopathy. Once sampling was done, hyperthyroidism patients were given methimazole at a starting dose of 30 mg daily, whereas ophthalmopathy patients were given high-dose intravenous methylprednisolone. The 100 or so discovery patients were randomly divided into training and test sets at a 7:3 ratio. Thyroid tissue and blood T-cell repertoires from six Graves' hyperthyroidism patients were also compared in the study. TCR V-J signatures able to tell the groups apart were searched for in a discovery cohort of 100 patients, of whom more than 40 had Graves' ophthalmopathy and around 58 had stable Graves' hyperthyroidism. The paper describes TCR Vbeta CDR3 sequencing of around 140 peripheral blood samples, made up of 43 ophthalmopathy patients, over 70 hyperthyroidism patients and about 17 progressor patients. Findings and caveats that apply to the study as a whole: Sample size was not statistically predetermined, and investigators were not blinded to group allocation. A 13 V-J signature model separated ophthalmopathy from stable hyperthyroidism, with roughly 88% sensitivity and 81% to 83% specificity in cross-validation and 80%/75% in testing. Most expanded thyroid clonotypes (frequency above 0.001) were also found in blood, which suggests that blood repertoires may mirror thyroid immune responses. During validation, the model predicted progression to ophthalmopathy a median of approximately six months ahead of onset, with approximately 71% sensitivity and around 72% specificity.

Hyperthyroidism patients were newly diagnosed, had a disease duration of under 2 months, and were aged 18 to 65 years. Any patient with an uncontrolled infection, another autoimmune disease, pregnancy or lactation was excluded. Clinical symptoms, serum thyroxine and TRAb, thyroid ultrasound, and orbital computed tomography formed the basis for the diagnoses. Blood from progressor patients was drawn when they were first diagnosed with hyperthyroidism, before any ophthalmopathy symptoms appeared. PBMCs were separated from 10 ml of fresh peripheral blood using Ficoll-Paque density gradient centrifugation. Progressor patients were initially diagnosed with Graves' hyperthyroidism and developed ophthalmopathy during follow-up. Total RNA was extracted with Trizol reagent, and quality was checked on an Agilent 2100 Bioanalyzer. This clonotype was detected only a few times. Its antigen remains unidentified. No much larger clone exists at a distance of one base, and base qualities are not known.

The TCR beta CDR3 regions were amplified from the RNA transcripts. A first-round RT-PCR of the TCR CDR3 used the HTBI primer set with the Qiagen OneStep RT-PCR kit. A second multiplex PCR round built the libraries, followed by size selection and purification. Libraries were sequenced paired-end with 100 bp reads on an Illumina HiSeq2000. The paper's processing steps were these. SOAPnuke was used to process the raw data, removing reads that contained adapters or uncalled bases, had a mean Phred below 15, or lacked an exact match to the constant primer or identifier. COPE v1.2.5 was used to merge high-quality paired reads, and clonotypes were defined as unique nucleotide sequences. MiTCR v1.1 was used to align the clonotypes against IMGT TRBV, TRBD and TRBJ reference segments. Analysis was restricted to V-J combinations with a frequency above 0.0001, which covered about 99% of repertoires. A TCS score was defined as the ratio between F50 (clonal expansion) and ExV (chaos), using BLOSUM62-based TCRdist between CDR3 peptides within each V-J. Welch's t-statistics and random forest reduced 500 to 550 V-J features to 13, which were used in a naive Bayes classifier (R e1071). TCRdb took the public reads, trimmed them with fastp at Q25, ran MiXCR for clone calling and kept in-frame beta chains. All rows with the same CDR3 protein become a single entry with the most common DNA and genes. TCRdb assigned the V and J calls; the authors' analysis was not used. A total of 650,000 to 850,000 distinct CDR3 sequences appear in this sample, under 20% of them only once. The top ten constitute roughly a sixth of the sample.

Trimming removed 0 bases from V and 8 bases from J; the gene matches leave 7 bases unexplained. The CDR3 sequence holds 16 residues, the cysteine and phenylalanine included. CDR3 DNA only is kept here, 48 bases in frame from base 1. As encoded in the germline V gene, CDR1 is MGHRA while CDR2 is YSYEKL. This chain joins TRBV4-1 to TRBJ1-4; TRBD1 aligns with 9 central bases. The specimen was blood. This receptor was taken from a woman in her fifties or sixties with Graves' hyperthyroidism that later progressed to Graves' ophthalmopathy. The encoded CDR3 is CASSQEGTGSAEKLFF. The bases read TGCGCCAGCAGCCAAGAGGGGACAGGGTCCGCGGAAAAACTGTTTTTT.